This T cell receptor (beta chain) was recovered during a study of Graves' ophthalmopathy and Graves' hyperthyroidism. RNA transcripts were the source from which TCR beta CDR3 regions were amplified. The first round was an RT-PCR with HTBI primers, and the second round was a multiplex PCR. TCRdb passed the multiplex PCR reads through MiXCR, listing each CDR3 protein once. The sample shows 600,000 to 950,000 distinct CDR3 sequences, approximately 40% of them seen only once. In germline, CDR1 is SGHTA, CDR2 FQGNSA. The CDR3 contains 14 residues. V gave up 5 bases and J gave up 2 bases, with 12 bases separating them. This clonotype came up a few times. Its antigen is still unknown. Study results and limitations: Most expanded thyroid clonotypes above 0.001 frequency also appeared in blood. Ophthalmopathy progression predictions by the model showed roughly 75% specificity and about 70% sensitivity.

Reliance was placed on clinical symptoms, serum thyroxine, TRAb, thyroid ultrasound and orbital computed tomography for diagnosis. Sampling approximately 10 ml of fresh peripheral blood provided the PBMCs. Material: peripheral blood. The TCR comes from an adult man with Graves' ophthalmopathy. J is TRBJ2-5 and V is TRBV7-2, with D perhaps TRBD1 (6 bases). CDR3 amino acids: CASSPWTVQETQYF. Written as DNA, the CDR3 is TGTGCCAGCAGCCCATGGACAGTTCAAGAGACCCAGTACTTC. Drawing the rest from reference TRBV7-2 and TRBJ2-5, the complete variable domain is GAGVSQSPSNKVTEKGKDVELRCDPISGHTALYWYRQSLGQGLEFLIYFQGNSAPDKSGLPSDRFSAERTGGSVSTLTIQRTQQEDSAVYLCASSPWTVQETQYFGPGTRLLVL.